Below, 24 T cell receptor beta chains from the same sample are listed, as sequenced in a study of PD-1 blockade in classical Hodgkin lymphoma. Produced via immunoSEQ multiplex PCR; TCRdb's table is partial and in-frame only. Among 30,000 or so clones listed, 75% to 95% were seen once. Patients all relapsed after autologous stem cell transplantation, and there was variation in brentuximab vedotin exposure. Thawed PBMCs yielded CD4+ T cells through magnetic negative selection. The sample in question was CD4+ T cells from blood, obtained at baseline. The receptors were gathered from a human donor with classical Hodgkin lymphoma.

This chain connects TRBV27 to TRBJ1-2; 9 bases align to TRBD1. The CDR3 covers 14 residues. Germline assignment: CDR1 MNHEY and CDR2 SMNVEV (reference sequence). After removal of 5 bases from V and 2 bases from J, the junction contained 3 bases not matched to a gene. CDR3 loop: CASSRDRENYGYTF. CDR3 sequence (DNA): TGTGCCAGCAGTCGGGACAGGGAAAACTATGGCTACACCTTC.

J is TRBJ2-2 and V is TRBV9, with 8 bases aligning to TRBD2. The germline V gene encodes CDR1 SGDLS and CDR2 YYNGEE. The ends lost 0 bases at V and 3 bases at J; junction bases unmatched: 4. This CDR3 is 16 amino acids long. The CDR3 coding sequence is TGTGCCAGCAGCGTAGACGGGAGGGCCGACACCGGGGAGCTGTTTTTT. Residues: CASSVDGRADTGELFF. The full variable domain, in which reference TRBV9 and TRBJ2-2 provide the parts outside the CDR3, is DSGVTQTPKHLITATGQRVTLRCSPRSGDLSVYWYQQSLDQGLQFLIQYYNGEERAKGNILERFSAQQFPDLHSELNLSSLELGDSALYFCASSVDGRADTGELFFGEGSRLTVL.

The chain carries TRBV28 and TRBJ1-2, with 10 bases lining up with TRBD1. The CDR3 is 14 residues long. V was pared by 6 bases and J by 8 bases, with 9 bases of the junction left unmatched. Germline V lookup: CDR1 MDHEN, CDR2 SYDVKM. The CDR3 here is CASSRRQGAGGYTF. The CDR3 DNA is TGTGCCAGCAGCCGTCGACAGGGGGCGGGGGGCTACACCTTC.

The rearrangement joins TRBV14 to TRBJ2-7; no clear D. With 4 bases removed from V and 2 bases from J, the gap between germline ends came to 9 bases. The CDR3 length is 13 residues. The germline gives CDR1 SGHDN, CDR2 FVKESK. CDR3 sequence: CASSLDPTYEQYF. CDR3 bases: TGTGCCAGCAGCCTCGACCCAACCTACGAGCAGTACTTC.

The rearrangement uses TRBV5-1 and TRBJ2-1; D gene ambiguous. With 0 bases removed from V and 0 bases from J, the gap between germline ends came to 4 bases. The CDR3 consists of 14 residues. Germline loops: CDR1 SGHRS, CDR2 YFSETQ. CDR3 nucleotides: TGCGCCAGCAGCTTGGCAATCTCCTACAATGAGCAGTTCTTC. This translates into CASSLAISYNEQFF.

The chain has TRBV6-5 and TRBJ1-2, with no clear D. The V end was cut by 4 bases, the J end by 0 bases, with 12 bases between. The CDR3 runs 15 residues. Germline CDR1 reads MNHEY; CDR2 reads SVGAGI. Here the CDR3 DNA reads TGTGCCAGCAGTTCGACGGCGGCTACTAACTATGGCTACACCTTC. It is translated as CASSSTAATNYGYTF.

The chain couples TRBV28 to TRBJ1-4; D is undetermined. Germline V gene lookup returns CDR1 MDHEN and CDR2 SYDVKM. Deletions cut 3 bases from V and 0 bases from J, with 14 bases between. The CDR3 sequence is 17 residues long. The CDR3 bases are TGTGCCAGCAGTTTGCCCCCAAGTAGTGCAACTAATGAAAAACTGTTTTTT. It encodes CASSLPPSSATNEKLFF.

The chain's CDR3 is CAWRSGTDNQPQHF. CDR3 sequence (DNA): TGTGCCTGGAGGAGCGGCACAGACAATCAGCCCCAGCATTTT. V and J are TRBV30 and TRBJ1-5; D remains ambiguous. The V and J ends lost 3 bases and 3 bases respectively, with 12 bases between them. CDR1 and CDR2 (germline): GTSNPN, SVGIG (reference sequence). The CDR3 is made up of 14 amino acids.

This clone showed up just a few times. The V call is TRBV4-1, the J call TRBJ2-5; tentative D call: TRBD2 (6 bases). V was shortened by 2 bases and J by 5 bases, with 12 bases between the two germline ends. From germline, CDR1 is MGHRA and CDR2 YSYEKL. The CDR3 is made up of 14 amino acids. The CDR3 DNA reads as TGCGCCAGCAGCCAAAGCGCGGGGTACGAGACCCAGTACTTC. Protein product: CASSQSAGYETQYF.

The chain has TRBV11-2 and TRBJ2-7; D not certain. CDR3 length: 14 amino acids. Germline V gene data show CDR1 as SGHAT and CDR2 as FQNNGV. The V gene lost 1 base and the J gene lost 0 bases, with 7 bases spanning the gap. CDR3 sequence reads: CASSLAQVSYEQYF. The CDR3 DNA sequence: TGTGCCAGCAGCTTAGCGCAGGTCTCCTACGAGCAGTACTTC.

The V call is TRBV10-3, the J call TRBJ1-2, with D tentatively TRBD1 (5 bases). The germline V gene encodes CDR1 ENHRY and CDR2 SYGVKD. Deletions cut 10 bases from V and 4 bases from J, with 16 bases between. The CDR3 consists of 13 residues. Here the CDR3 reads CATSPRGGYGYTF. The CDR3 DNA reads as TGTGCCACCTCTCCGAGGGGCGGCTATGGCTACACCTTC.

This chain connects TRBV11-2 to TRBJ2-7; 8 bases are shared with TRBD2. This CDR3 region has 16 residues. J lost 5 bases, V lost 1 base, and 10 bases had no gene match. Germline V gene data show CDR1 as SGHAT and CDR2 as FQNNGV. The CDR3 sequence: CASSLGLVGGANEQYF. CDR3 nucleotides: TGTGCCAGCAGCTTAGGTTTGGTCGGGGGGGCGAACGAGCAGTACTTC.

The V and J genes are TRBV7-9 and TRBJ2-7; 7 bases line up with TRBD1. Germline V gene data show CDR1 as SEHNR and CDR2 as FQNEAQ (reference sequence). The CDR3 is 15 amino acids. V was pared by 0 bases and J by 3 bases, with 5 bases of the junction left unmatched. CDR3 DNA sequence: TGTGCCAGCAGCTTAGCGGTTAGGGGGCACTACGAGCAGTACTTC. This encodes CASSLAVRGHYEQYF.

This chain joins TRBV7-9 and TRBJ1-2; D gene uncertain. This CDR3 has 15 amino acids. Germline V lookup: CDR1 SEHNR, CDR2 FQNEAQ (reference sequence). V was pared by 1 base and J by 8 bases, with 17 bases between. As DNA, the CDR3 is TGTGCCAGCAGCTTAGAGCTCACTTCGGATTCGGGCTACACCTTC. This translates into CASSLELTSDSGYTF. Combining the CDR3 with reference TRBV7-9 and TRBJ1-2 gives the whole variable domain DTGVSQNPRHKITKRGQNVTFRCDPISEHNRLYWYRQTLGQGPEFLTYFQNEAQLEKSRLLSDRFSAERPKGSFSTLEIQRTEQGDSAMYLCASSLELTSDSGYTFGSGTRLTVV.

V gene TRBV7-2 combines with J gene TRBJ1-1; D is uncertain. The ends were cut back, 5 bases at V and 0 bases at J, with 16 bases in the middle. Germline V gene data show CDR1 as SGHTA and CDR2 as FQGNSA. The CDR3 is 16 residues long. CDR3 sequence: CASSPRSVRMNTEAFF. The CDR3 DNA reads as TGTGCCAGCAGCCCTAGGTCCGTCAGGATGAACACTGAAGCTTTCTTT.

The genes are TRBV6-6 and TRBJ2-1; 11 bases are shared with TRBD2. Germline V CDR1 and CDR2: MNHNY, SVGAGI (reference sequence). The CDR3 loop spans 16 amino acids. Trimming removed 6 bases from V and 4 bases from J; junction bases left unmatched: 8. The CDR3 is CASSPLAGVGYNEQFF. The DNA for the CDR3 is TGTGCCAGCAGCCCACTAGCGGGAGTCGGGTACAATGAGCAGTTCTTC.

This clone occurred once. The CDR3 bases are TGTGCCAGTAGAACGACAGGGATTAGCAATCAGCCCCAGCATTTT. Translation: CASRTTGISNQPQHF. The chain carries TRBV19 and TRBJ1-5, with 7 bases aligning to TRBD1. Germline lookup yields CDR1 LNHDA and CDR2 SQIVND (reference sequence). CDR3 length: 15 residues. Losses at the gene ends were 6 bases for V and 0 bases for J; bases not matched to a gene: 5.

The chain has TRBV30 and TRBJ2-3; D unclear. Looked up from germline, CDR1 is GTSNPN and CDR2 is SVGIG (reference sequence). This CDR3 region has 12 residues. V gave up 5 bases and J gave up 1 base, with 7 bases separating them. The CDR3 region is CAWGRGTDTQYF. The CDR3 DNA reads TGTGCCTGGGGGCGTGGCACAGATACGCAGTATTTT.

The rearrangement uses TRBV5-1 and TRBJ2-7, with a tentative D call TRBD2 (5 bases). The CDR3 is 17 residues long. Trimming pared 4 bases from V and 3 bases from J, leaving 23 bases between. CDR1 is SGHRS, CDR2 YFSETQ, per germline. The CDR3 DNA reads TGCGCCAGCAGCCCCATCCAGGACTTTCGAGCTTTCTACGAGCAGTACTTC. Translation: CASSPIQDFRAFYEQYF. The variable domain in full, completed from reference TRBV5-1 and TRBJ2-7, reads KAGVTQTPRYLIKTRGQQVTLSCSPISGHRSVSWYQQTPGQGLQFLFEYFSETQRNKGNFPGRFSGRQFSNSRSEMNVSTLELGDSALYLCASSPIQDFRAFYEQYFGPGTRLTVT.

V gene TRBV6-6 combines with J gene TRBJ1-4; D is uncertain. The CDR3 has 15 amino acids. The germline V gene has CDR1 MNHNY and CDR2 SVGAGI (reference sequence). Trimming removed 6 bases at V and 8 bases at J, with 19 bases between. DNA of the CDR3: TGTGCCAGCAGGAGATTGCCAGGAGTTGGGGAAAAACTGTTTTTT. This codes for CASRRLPGVGEKLFF.

This chain uses TRBV5-6 with TRBJ1-1, with a weak D call TRBD1 (5 bases). Trimming stripped 4 bases from V and 10 bases from J, with 20 bases between. The CDR3 has 14 residues. The germline gives CDR1 SGHDT, CDR2 YYEEEE. In nucleotides, the CDR3 is TGTGCCAGCAGCCAACATATCATCCGGGGGGGAGCTTTCTTT. Protein: CASSQHIIRGGAFF.

Points on this clone: At one boundary the junction diverges from the germline segment, which might be a read error. CDR3 sequence reads: CASSRTLSHIF. In DNA, the CDR3 is TGTGCCAGCTCCCGAACTCTAAGCCATATCTTC. The chain employs TRBV18 and TRBJ1-2; no reliable D call. There are 11 residues in the CDR3. Per the germline V gene, CDR1 is KGHSH and CDR2 is LQKENI.

The chain has TRBV28 and TRBJ1-4; D gene ambiguous. V was trimmed by 2 bases and J by 10 bases, leaving 20 bases between them. Germline CDR1 and CDR2: MDHEN and SYDVKM. The CDR3 is 16 amino acids. The CDR3 coding sequence is TGTGCCAGCAGTTTAAAGACGGGCCAGAAGGTCGGAAAACTGTTTTTT. This encodes CASSLKTGQKVGKLFF.

This clone was counted a single time. This chain uses TRBV4-1 with TRBJ2-7, with TRBD2 matching over 8 bases. With 4 bases clipped from V and 6 bases from J, the junction kept 14 bases outside the gene matches. CDR1 MGHRA and CDR2 YSYEKL come from the germline V gene. The CDR3 runs to 16 residues. The CDR3 sequence: CASSPNRLAKGLEQYF. The CDR3 coding sequence is TGCGCCAGCAGCCCAAACCGACTAGCGAAGGGTCTCGAGCAGTACTTC.